A selection of T cell receptor beta chains follows, all from one sample in a study of cytomegalovirus exposure and HLA in healthy donors. Clones were sequenced by immunoSEQ multiplex PCR, and TCRdb holds only the in-frame ones, with some missing. Found here are about 120,000 clones, 70% to 90% of them singletons; the top ten hold roughly 2%. Material for sequencing was PBMCs. Every receptor here comes from a woman in her twenties or thirties in good health and CMV-seronegative. Both conserved end residues are trimmed from each CDR3. A D gene is named only where the DNA matches it firmly.

D gene: TRBD2; V gene: TRBV5-1; J gene: TRBJ2-1; CDR3 protein: ASSYSGGAGNNEQF
D gene: TRBD1; V gene: TRBV30; J gene: TRBJ2-7; CDR3 protein: AWSTGQGSSYEQY
D gene: TRBD2; V gene: TRBV12-5; J gene: TRBJ2-5; CDR3 protein: ASGPAGAIGETQY
D gene: TRBD1; V gene: TRBV19; J gene: TRBJ2-7; CDR3 protein: ASSIRGQPLSYEQY
D gene: TRBD1; V gene: TRBV5-4; J gene: TRBJ1-2; CDR3 protein: ASSPYGTGQGYT
D gene: .; V gene: TRBV30; J gene: TRBJ2-2; CDR3 protein: ACHKNTGELF
D gene: TRBD1; V gene: TRBV5-1; J gene: TRBJ2-2; CDR3 protein: ASSQTQGTGELF
D gene: .; V gene: TRBV7-2; J gene: TRBJ2-5; CDR3 protein: ASSPSKSNGETQY
D gene: .; V gene: TRBV4-1; J gene: TRBJ1-1; CDR3 protein: ASSQEFTMNTEAF
D gene: .; V gene: TRBV9; J gene: TRBJ1-1; CDR3 protein: ASSVGSGGTEAF
D gene: TRBD1; V gene: TRBV2; J gene: TRBJ1-1; CDR3 protein: ASSEGRTGGGTEAF
D gene: TRBD1; V gene: TRBV6-6; J gene: TRBJ1-1; CDR3 protein: ATGTAVNTEAF
D gene: .; V gene: TRBV11-2; J gene: TRBJ2-7; CDR3 protein: ASGDLPTYEQY
D gene: .; V gene: TRBV5-1; J gene: TRBJ2-3; CDR3 protein: ASGGDNTDTQY
D gene: .; V gene: TRBV25-1; J gene: TRBJ2-6; CDR3 protein: ASSEFGGIGANVLT
D gene: .; V gene: TRBV5-1; J gene: TRBJ2-7; CDR3 protein: ASSPDSNTYEQY
D gene: .; V gene: TRBV10-1; J gene: TRBJ1-4; CDR3 protein: ASRPYGPGDYNEKLF
D gene: .; V gene: TRBV7-2; J gene: TRBJ1-1; CDR3 protein: ASSSGPGEAF
D gene: .; V gene: TRBV18; J gene: TRBJ1-5; CDR3 protein: ASSRGQLGNQPQH
D gene: TRBD1; V gene: TRBV5-1; J gene: TRBJ2-2; CDR3 protein: ASSALLGQMNTGELF
D gene: .; V gene: TRBV4-2; J gene: TRBJ2-2; CDR3 protein: ASSSGEVRNTGELF
D gene: .; V gene: TRBV2; J gene: TRBJ2-3; CDR3 protein: ASSFTGTGTDTQY
D gene: TRBD1; V gene: TRBV4-3; J gene: TRBJ1-2; CDR3 protein: ASSQDAFGSGGPVGYT
D gene: .; V gene: TRBV7-2; J gene: TRBJ1-1; CDR3 protein: ASSLESGFEAF
D gene: TRBD1; V gene: TRBV19; J gene: TRBJ2-7; CDR3 protein: ASSIGDRGYEQY
D gene: .; V gene: TRBV7-2; J gene: TRBJ1-5; CDR3 protein: ASSIRGSNQPQH
D gene: TRBD1; V gene: TRBV7-8; J gene: TRBJ2-7; CDR3 protein: ASSLEDRESYEQY
D gene: .; V gene: TRBV21-1; J gene: TRBJ1-1; CDR3 protein: ASSLRQGNLNTEAF
D gene: .; V gene: TRBV5-6; J gene: TRBJ2-7; CDR3 protein: ASSKLGLQTLYEQY
D gene: TRBD1; V gene: TRBV6-6; J gene: TRBJ1-2; CDR3 protein: ASSPGGTAYGYT
D gene: TRBD1; V gene: TRBV11-3; J gene: TRBJ2-7; CDR3 protein: ASSLEGQGHLYEQY
D gene: .; V gene: TRBV4-3; J gene: TRBJ2-3; CDR3 protein: ASSQDRGESTDTQY
D gene: .; V gene: TRBV10-1; J gene: TRBJ2-7; CDR3 protein: ASSESLSREQY
D gene: .; V gene: TRBV6-1; J gene: TRBJ1-1; CDR3 protein: ASSESLQAEAF
D gene: .; V gene: TRBV12-5; J gene: TRBJ1-1; CDR3 protein: ASGATAGQNTEAF
D gene: .; V gene: TRBV5-6; J gene: TRBJ1-6; CDR3 protein: ASSFAGPSYNSPLH
D gene: .; V gene: TRBV19; J gene: TRBJ1-4; CDR3 protein: ASSNPRGGSTNEKLF
D gene: .; V gene: TRBV7-6; J gene: TRBJ2-1; CDR3 protein: ASSLNRPRGHEQF
D gene: .; V gene: TRBV4-3; J gene: TRBJ2-7; CDR3 protein: ASSQVARGEQY
D gene: TRBD1; V gene: TRBV5-1; J gene: TRBJ2-7; CDR3 protein: ASSLVVTGSEQY
D gene: TRBD1; V gene: TRBV18; J gene: TRBJ2-7; CDR3 protein: ASSPAAGGSEQY
D gene: TRBD1; V gene: TRBV4-3; J gene: TRBJ2-7; CDR3 protein: ASSQGRQGNHEQY
D gene: .; V gene: TRBV7-2; J gene: TRBJ2-7; CDR3 protein: ASSLSSPGYEQY
D gene: .; V gene: TRBV6-1; J gene: TRBJ1-5; CDR3 protein: ASRQGGNQPQH
D gene: .; V gene: TRBV10-3; J gene: TRBJ1-6; CDR3 protein: AIRDRDNYNSPLH
D gene: TRBD2; V gene: TRBV5-1; J gene: TRBJ2-3; CDR3 protein: ASSLLAGGIADTQY
D gene: TRBD2; V gene: TRBV7-2; J gene: TRBJ2-5; CDR3 protein: ASSPERGGRETQY
D gene: .; V gene: TRBV7-2; J gene: TRBJ1-2; CDR3 protein: ASSPTHGGGRYGYT
D gene: TRBD2; V gene: TRBV5-4; J gene: TRBJ2-3; CDR3 protein: ASRRGGGPDTQY
D gene: .; V gene: TRBV27; J gene: TRBJ1-5; CDR3 protein: ASRDSPNQPQH
D gene: .; V gene: TRBV9; J gene: TRBJ2-1; CDR3 protein: ASSVGWDWYNEQF
D gene: TRBD1; V gene: TRBV5-1; J gene: TRBJ1-3; CDR3 protein: ASSIGTEAGNTIY
D gene: .; V gene: TRBV5-6; J gene: TRBJ2-5; CDR3 protein: ASSFMVSFSVQTQY